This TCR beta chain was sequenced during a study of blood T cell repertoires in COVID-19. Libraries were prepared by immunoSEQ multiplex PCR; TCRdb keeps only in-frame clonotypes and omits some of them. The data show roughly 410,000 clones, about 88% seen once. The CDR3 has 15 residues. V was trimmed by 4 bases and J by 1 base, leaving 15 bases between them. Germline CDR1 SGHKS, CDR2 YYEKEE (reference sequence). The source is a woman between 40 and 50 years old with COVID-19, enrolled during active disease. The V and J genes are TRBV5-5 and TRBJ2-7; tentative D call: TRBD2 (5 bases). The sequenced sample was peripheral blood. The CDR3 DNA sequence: TGTGCCAGCAGCCGCGAACTAGACACTTCCTACGAGCAGTACTTC. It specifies CASSRELDTSYEQYF.